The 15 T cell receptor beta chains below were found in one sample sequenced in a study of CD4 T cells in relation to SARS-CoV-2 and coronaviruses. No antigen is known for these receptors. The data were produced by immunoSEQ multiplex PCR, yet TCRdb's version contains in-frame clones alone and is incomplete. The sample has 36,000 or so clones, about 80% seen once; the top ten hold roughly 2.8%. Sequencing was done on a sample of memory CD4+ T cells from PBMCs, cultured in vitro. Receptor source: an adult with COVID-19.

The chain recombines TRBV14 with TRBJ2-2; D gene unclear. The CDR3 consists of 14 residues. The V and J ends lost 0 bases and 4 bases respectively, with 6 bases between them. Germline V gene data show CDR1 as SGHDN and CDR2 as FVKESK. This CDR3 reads CASSQDWGTGELFF. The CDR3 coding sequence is TGTGCCAGCAGCCAAGATTGGGGCACCGGGGAGCTGTTTTTT.

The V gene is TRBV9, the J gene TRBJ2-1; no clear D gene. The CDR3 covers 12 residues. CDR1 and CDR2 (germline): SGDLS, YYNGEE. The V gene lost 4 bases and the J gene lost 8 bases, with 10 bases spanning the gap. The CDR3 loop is CASSRRADEQFF. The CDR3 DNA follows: TGTGCCAGCAGCCGACGGGCGGATGAGCAGTTCTTC.

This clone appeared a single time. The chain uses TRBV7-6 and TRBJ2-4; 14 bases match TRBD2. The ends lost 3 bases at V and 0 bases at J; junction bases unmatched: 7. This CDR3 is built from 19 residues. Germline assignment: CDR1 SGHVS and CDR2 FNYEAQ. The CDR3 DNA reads TGTGCCAGCAGCTTCGGGACTAGCGGGGGCGATATAGCCAAAAACATTCAGTACTTC. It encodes CASSFGTSGGDIAKNIQYF.

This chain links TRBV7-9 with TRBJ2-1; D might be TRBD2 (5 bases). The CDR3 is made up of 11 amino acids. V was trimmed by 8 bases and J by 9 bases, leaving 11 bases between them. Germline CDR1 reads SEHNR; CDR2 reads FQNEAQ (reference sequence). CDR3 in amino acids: CASGNTSEQFF. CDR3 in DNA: TGTGCCAGCGGAAACACTAGTGAGCAGTTCTTC.

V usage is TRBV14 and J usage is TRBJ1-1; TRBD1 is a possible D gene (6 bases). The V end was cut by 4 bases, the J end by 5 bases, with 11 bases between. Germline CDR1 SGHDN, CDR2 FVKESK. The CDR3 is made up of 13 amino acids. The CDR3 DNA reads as TGTGCCAGCAGCCGAACAGGGCAAACTGAAGCTTTCTTT. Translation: CASSRTGQTEAFF.

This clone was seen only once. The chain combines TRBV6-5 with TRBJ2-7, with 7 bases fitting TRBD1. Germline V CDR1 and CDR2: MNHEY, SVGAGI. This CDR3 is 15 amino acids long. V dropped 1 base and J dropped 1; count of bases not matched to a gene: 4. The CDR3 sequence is CASSYFTGQSYEQYF. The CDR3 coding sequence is TGTGCCAGCAGTTACTTCACGGGACAGTCCTACGAGCAGTACTTC.

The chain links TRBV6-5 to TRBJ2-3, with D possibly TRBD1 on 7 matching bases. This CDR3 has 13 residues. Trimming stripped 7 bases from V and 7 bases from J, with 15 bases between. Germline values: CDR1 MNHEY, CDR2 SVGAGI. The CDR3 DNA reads TGTGCCAGCACGCGGGGCAGGGGGAATACGCAGTATTTT. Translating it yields CASTRGRGNTQYF.

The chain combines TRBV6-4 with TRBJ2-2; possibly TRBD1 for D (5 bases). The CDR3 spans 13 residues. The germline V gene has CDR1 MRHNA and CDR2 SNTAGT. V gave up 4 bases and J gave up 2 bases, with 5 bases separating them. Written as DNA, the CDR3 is TGTGCCAGCAGTGGGACAAACACCGGGGAGCTGTTTTTT. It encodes CASSGTNTGELFF.

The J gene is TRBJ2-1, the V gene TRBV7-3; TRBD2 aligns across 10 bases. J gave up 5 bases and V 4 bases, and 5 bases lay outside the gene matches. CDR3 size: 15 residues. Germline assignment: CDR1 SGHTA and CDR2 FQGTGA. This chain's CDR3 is CASSSLAGGNNEQFF. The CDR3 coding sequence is TGTGCCAGCAGCTCCTTAGCGGGAGGAAACAATGAGCAGTTCTTC.

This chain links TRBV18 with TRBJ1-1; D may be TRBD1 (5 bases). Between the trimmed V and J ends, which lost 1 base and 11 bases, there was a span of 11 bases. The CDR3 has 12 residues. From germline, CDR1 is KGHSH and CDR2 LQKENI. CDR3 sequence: CASSPRQGMAFF. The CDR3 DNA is TGTGCCAGCTCACCACGGCAGGGTATGGCTTTCTTT.

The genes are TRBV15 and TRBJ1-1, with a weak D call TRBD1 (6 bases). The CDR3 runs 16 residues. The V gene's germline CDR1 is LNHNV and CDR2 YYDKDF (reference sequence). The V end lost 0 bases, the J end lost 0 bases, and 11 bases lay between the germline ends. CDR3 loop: CATSRDPQGMNTEAFF. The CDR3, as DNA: TGTGCCACCAGCAGAGACCCACAGGGAATGAACACTGAAGCTTTCTTT.

The CDR3 nucleotides read TGTGCCAGCAGCTTAACAGGACAGGGGGCCGGTGAGCAGTTCTTC. Its protein product is CASSLTGQGAGEQFF. The chain carries TRBV7-9 and TRBJ2-1; 11 positions match TRBD1. The CDR3 is 15 amino acids. Germline CDR1 SEHNR, CDR2 FQNEAQ (reference sequence). Trimming cost V 2 bases and J 9 bases; bases outside gene matches: 6.

The CDR3 reads CATSDTRTGGFYEQFF. CDR3 bases: TGTGCCACCAGTGATACCCGGACAGGGGGTTTCTATGAGCAGTTCTTC. This chain links TRBV24-1 with TRBJ2-1; 10 bases line up with TRBD1. V gave up 3 bases and J gave up 8 bases; unmatched junction bases: 9. Germline loops: CDR1 KGHDR, CDR2 SFDVKD. The CDR3 has 16 amino acids.

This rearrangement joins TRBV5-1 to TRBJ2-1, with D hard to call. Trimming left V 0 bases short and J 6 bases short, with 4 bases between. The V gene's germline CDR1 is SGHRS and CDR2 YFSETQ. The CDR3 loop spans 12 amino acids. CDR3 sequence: CASSLEINEQFF. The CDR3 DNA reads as TGCGCCAGCAGCTTGGAAATCAATGAGCAGTTCTTC.

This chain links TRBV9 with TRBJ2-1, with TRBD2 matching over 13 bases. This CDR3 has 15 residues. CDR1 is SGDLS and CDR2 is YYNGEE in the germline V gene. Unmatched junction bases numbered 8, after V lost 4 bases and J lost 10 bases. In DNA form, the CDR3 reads TGTGCCAGCAGCCCCGGACTAGCGGGAGTGCACGAGCAGTTCTTC. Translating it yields CASSPGLAGVHEQFF.